What follows describes a single TCR beta chain. Method: immunoSEQ multiplex PCR; TCRdb's copy keeps in-frame clones and lacks some. The profile covers tens of thousands of clones, with 90% appearing a single time and around a tenth taken by the ten largest. The sample originates from a study of T cell changes during pregnancy in multiple sclerosis. V was pared by 5 bases and J by 3 bases, with 9 bases of the junction left unmatched. Per germline, CDR1 SGHAT and CDR2 FQDESV (reference sequence). The CDR3 has 16 residues. The chain recombines TRBV11-1 with TRBJ2-2, with 7 bases identical to TRBD1. The sequence was obtained from a female donor with multiple sclerosis, enrolled in a pregnancy study. Source: CD8+ T cells from peripheral blood mononuclear cells, taken before pregnancy. The CDR3 is CASSKQGSYDTGELFF. CDR3 bases: TGTGCCAGCAGCAAACAGGGGTCCTATGACACCGGGGAGCTGTTTTTT.